These 15 T cell receptor beta chains were sequenced from one sample in a study of blood T cell repertoires in COVID-19. Assay: immunoSEQ multiplex PCR; the TCRdb copy retains only in-frame clones and omits some. The table shows about 170,000 clones, with about 84% occurring only once. Sequencing was performed on PBMCs or T cells enriched from blood (not recorded which). These receptors all stem from a man aged 45-65 years who had recovered from COVID-19.

The gene calls are TRBV5-5 and TRBJ1-4, with D possibly being TRBD1 (5 bases). Germline CDR1 SGHKS, CDR2 YYEKEE (reference sequence). The CDR3 contains 17 residues. Trimming left V 3 bases short and J 7 bases short, with 22 bases between. CDR3 amino acids: CASSSRERRGLGEKLFF. In DNA form, the CDR3 reads TGTGCCAGCAGCTCCAGGGAAAGGAGAGGTCTTGGTGAAAAACTGTTTTTT.

The genes are TRBV6-5 and TRBJ1-6; D might be TRBD1 (6 bases). Trimming left V 5 bases short and J 8 bases short, with 13 bases between. Germline values: CDR1 MNHEY, CDR2 SVGAGI. The CDR3 is made up of 14 amino acids. CDR3: CASSRGGAYSPLHF. The DNA for the CDR3 is TGTGCCAGCAGTCGGGGGGGCGCCTATTCACCCCTCCACTTT.

J is TRBJ2-5 and V is TRBV6-5; 8 nucleotides line up with TRBD1. The ends lost 6 bases at V and 4 bases at J; junction bases unmatched: 7. CDR1 is MNHEY, CDR2 SVGAGI, per germline. The CDR3 covers 14 residues. The CDR3 bases are TGTGCCAGCAGAAGATCAGGGGGCCGAGAGACCCAGTACTTC. Its translation: CASRRSGGRETQYF.

This chain uses TRBV4-3 with TRBJ2-7; a possible D gene is TRBD2 (5 bases). Trimming took 1 base from V and 7 from J, leaving 11 bases between them. Germline-derived CDR1 and CDR2 are LGHNA and YSLEER. This CDR3 is 13 amino acids long. CDR3 nucleotides: TGCGCCAGCAGCCAAGGTCGGTCGGGGGAGCAGTACTTC. This codes for CASSQGRSGEQYF.

The count of this clone is one. This chain connects TRBV29-1 to TRBJ1-5; D is ambiguous. The V and J ends lost 5 bases and 0 bases respectively, with 8 bases between them. The CDR3 has 13 amino acids. Germline-derived CDR1 and CDR2 are SQVTM and ANQGSEA. This CDR3 is CSVRLNSNQPQHF. CDR3 DNA: TGCAGCGTTCGACTAAATAGCAATCAGCCCCAGCATTTT. Complete variable domain (other parts from reference TRBV29-1 and TRBJ1-5): SAVISQKPSRDICQRGTSLTIQCQVDSQVTMMFWYRQQPGQSLTLIATANQGSEATYESGFVIDKFPISRPNLTFSTLTVSNMSPEDSSIYLCSVRLNSNQPQHFGDGTRLSIL.

Turning to this clone: Other DNA sequences in this specimen translate into the identical CDR3. The chain joins TRBV6-5 to TRBJ2-7, with a tentative D call TRBD2 (5 bases). The V end was cut by 0 bases, the J end by 2 bases, with 5 bases between. The CDR3 runs 13 residues. The germline V gene encodes CDR1 MNHEY and CDR2 SVGAGI. Here the CDR3 reads CASSYSGAYEQYF. As DNA, the CDR3 is TGTGCCAGCAGTTACTCGGGAGCCTACGAGCAGTACTTC.

The rearrangement joins TRBV7-8 to TRBJ1-2, with TRBD1 matching over 10 bases. Germline-derived CDR1 and CDR2 are SGHVS and FQNEAQ. The CDR3 consists of 15 residues. After removal of 1 base from V and 5 bases from J, the junction contained 4 bases not matched to a gene. This CDR3 reads CASSLGDRGPYGYTF. CDR3 in DNA: TGTGCCAGCAGCTTAGGGGACAGGGGACCATATGGCTACACCTTC.

This chain joins TRBV10-3 and TRBJ2-2, with D possibly matching TRBD1 (6 bases). Germline CDR1 reads ENHRY; CDR2 reads SYGVKD. V lost 4 bases and J 3 bases, leaving 12 bases between the germline ends. The CDR3 length is 15 residues. CDR3 nucleotides: TGTGCCATCAGTGGGGCAGGGGCGGACACCGGGGAGCTGTTTTTT. Translation: CAISGAGADTGELFF.

The chain's CDR3 is CARSLIGTGARTEAFF. Here the CDR3 DNA reads TGTGCCAGAAGCTTAATCGGGACAGGGGCCCGCACTGAAGCTTTCTTT. V is TRBV7-5 and J is TRBJ1-1; TRBD1, the D gene given by the table, was not confirmed from the DNA. TRBV7-5 is marked as a pseudogene. The CDR3 consists of 16 residues.

The chain has TRBV27 and TRBJ1-5; D not certain. CDR1 MNHEY and CDR2 SMNVEV come from the germline V gene (reference sequence). The V end lost 1 base, the J end lost 5 bases, and 9 bases lay between the germline ends. The CDR3 totals 14 residues. The chain's CDR3 is CASSLYGRYQPQHF. The CDR3 bases are TGTGCCAGCAGTTTATATGGGAGATATCAGCCCCAGCATTTT.

The genes are TRBV28 and TRBJ2-1, with 9 bases identical to TRBD2. There are 13 residues in the CDR3. The J segment lost 7 bases and the V segment lost 6 bases, leaving 4 bases of the junction unmatched. From germline, CDR1 is MDHEN and CDR2 SYDVKM. This CDR3 reads CASRAGGQNEQFF. The CDR3 nucleotides are TGTGCCAGCAGGGCGGGGGGGCAAAATGAGCAGTTCTTC.

The chain recombines TRBV29-1 with TRBJ1-3; D is uncertain. CDR1 and CDR2 from the germline V gene are SQVTM and ANQGSEA. This CDR3 has 16 amino acids. Trimming left V 0 bases short and J 0 bases short, with 12 bases between. For the CDR3, the DNA is TGCAGCGTTGAAGAAGGCGACACCCGCTCTGGAAACACCATATATTTT. Its protein is CSVEEGDTRSGNTIYF. Looking up the rest from reference TRBV29-1 and TRBJ1-3 gives the full variable domain: SAVISQKPSRDICQRGTSLTIQCQVDSQVTMMFWYRQQPGQSLTLIATANQGSEATYESGFVIDKFPISRPNLTFSTLTVSNMSPEDSSIYLCSVEEGDTRSGNTIYFGEGSWLTVV.

Only one count was recorded for this clone. The chain links TRBV2 to TRBJ2-7; perhaps TRBD1 as D (6 bases). The V end was cut by 11 bases, the J end by 0 bases, with 17 bases between. CDR1 SNHLY and CDR2 FYNNEI come from the germline V gene. The CDR3 spans 14 residues. The CDR3 loop is CAWGLTGGSYEQYF. CDR3 DNA: TGTGCCTGGGGGCTTACAGGCGGCTCCTACGAGCAGTACTTC.

J is TRBJ2-2 and V is TRBV6-5; possible D gene TRBD1, 6 bases. V lost 5 bases and J 1 base, leaving 11 bases between the germline ends. Germline V CDR1 and CDR2: MNHEY, SVGAGI. This CDR3 has 15 amino acids. CDR3 sequence: CASSTGQMNTGELFF. The DNA of the CDR3 is TGTGCCAGCAGTACCGGACAGATGAACACCGGGGAGCTGTTTTTT.

V gene TRBV5-1 combines with J gene TRBJ1-1; 8 positions match TRBD1. CDR1 and CDR2 (germline): SGHRS, YFSETQ. V dropped 3 bases and J dropped 6; count of bases not matched to a gene: 7. This CDR3 is built from 14 residues. CDR3 bases: TGCGCCAGCAGCTGGGGCGACAGGGGCTCTGAAGCTTTCTTT. This encodes CASSWGDRGSEAFF. The complete variable domain, with remaining parts taken from reference TRBV5-1 and TRBJ1-1, reads KAGVTQTPRYLIKTRGQQVTLSCSPISGHRSVSWYQQTPGQGLQFLFEYFSETQRNKGNFPGRFSGRQFSNSRSEMNVSTLELGDSALYLCASSWGDRGSEAFFGQGTRLTVV.